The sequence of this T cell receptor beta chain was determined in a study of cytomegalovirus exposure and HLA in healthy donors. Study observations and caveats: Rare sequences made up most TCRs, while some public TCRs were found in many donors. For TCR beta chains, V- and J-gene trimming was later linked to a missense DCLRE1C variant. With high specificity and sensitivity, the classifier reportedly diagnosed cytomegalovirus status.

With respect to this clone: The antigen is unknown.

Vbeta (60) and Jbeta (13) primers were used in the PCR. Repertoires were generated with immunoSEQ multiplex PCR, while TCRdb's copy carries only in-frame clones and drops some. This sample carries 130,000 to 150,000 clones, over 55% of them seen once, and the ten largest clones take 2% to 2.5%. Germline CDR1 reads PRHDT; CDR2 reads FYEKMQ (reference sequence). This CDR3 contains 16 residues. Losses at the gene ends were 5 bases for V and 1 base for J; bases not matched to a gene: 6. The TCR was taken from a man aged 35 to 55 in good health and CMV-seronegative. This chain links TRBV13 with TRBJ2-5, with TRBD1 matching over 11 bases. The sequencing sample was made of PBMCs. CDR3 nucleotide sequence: TGTGCCAGCAGCAAACGGACAGGGGGCCTCCAAGAGACCCAGTACTTC. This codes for CASSKRTGGLQETQYF. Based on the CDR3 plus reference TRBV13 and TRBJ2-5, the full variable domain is AAGVIQSPRHLIKEKRETATLKCYPIPRHDTVYWYQQGPGQDPQFLISFYEKMQSDKGSIPDRFSAQQFSDYHSELNMSSLELGDSALYFCASSKRTGGLQETQYFGPGTRLLVL.